A single T cell receptor beta chain is shown here with its context. Its antigen is unknown. The entry originates in a study of CD8 T cells in Susac syndrome. General observations from the study: The study conceded that relatively few individuals underwent its TCR sequencing and HLA analysis.

Reverse transcription of 0.5 to 1 ug RNA was performed with random hexamers. Across 54 Vbeta and 13 Jbeta, immunoSEQ multiplex PCR amplified TCR beta CDR3. Using its own MiXCR run on the immunoSEQ multiplex PCR reads, TCRdb lists one record per CDR3 protein. The sample consists of some 100,000 distinct CDR3 sequences, 92% of them appearing once. V lost 5 bases and J lost 0, with 23 bases in between. The CDR3 loop spans 19 amino acids. The V gene's germline CDR1 is MNHNS and CDR2 SASEGT. The sample consisted of CD4+ T cells from PBMCs. This TCR was sampled from a human donor in good health. The chain uses TRBV6-1 and TRBJ1-5, with D possibly matching TRBD1 (6 bases). The DNA for the CDR3 is TGTGCCAGCAGTCAGAGACAGGACTCAGTTAGGGATAGCAATCAGCCCCAGCATTTT. This codes for CASSQRQDSVRDSNQPQHF.